This T cell receptor beta chain originates from a study of T cells in Graves' hyperthyroidism and ophthalmopathy. Study results and caveats: Within blood appeared most thyroid clonotypes that had expanded above 0.001. The authors' 13 V-J model separated ophthalmopathy from stable hyperthyroidism.

Trimming cost V 2 bases and J 5 bases, with 11 bases left between them. The CDR3 is 14 residues long. This clonotype was recorded many times. Its specificity is unknown. TCR beta CDR3 regions were amplified from RNA transcripts. First-round RT-PCR with HTBI primers amplified the TCR CDR3 region. TCRdb reprocessed the multiplex PCR reads with MiXCR, giving one entry per CDR3 protein. This table has over 250,000 distinct CDR3 sequences, around 15% appearing once. For ophthalmopathy patients, the Clinical Activity Score was at least 3 and the NOSPECS grade at least 4; duration was under 3 months. Investigators excluded patients with uncontrolled infection, other autoimmune disease, pregnancy or lactation.

The chain carries TRBV12-3 or TRBV12-4 and TRBJ2-3, with TRBD1 as a possible D gene (7 bases). Sequencing was performed on blood. The clonotype originates from a woman aged 40 to 55 with Graves' ophthalmopathy. CDR3 coding DNA: TGTGCCAGCAGTTTAAGCCAGGGGGGAGATACGCAGTATTTT. It encodes CASSLSQGGDTQYF.